The next 4 T cell receptor beta chains were all read from a single sample in a study of naive and memory T cell subsets. General study results and limits: Especially in CD8 cells, naive repertoires contained a few larger clonotypes, possibly CD45RA-re-expressing memory cells.

No antigen has been identified for these receptors. An equimolar mix of two oligonucleotides served as the beta constant-region primer for TRBC1 and TRBC2. Nested alpha and beta constant-region primers with the SP2 primer drove four PCR rounds on ligated cDNA. TCRdb processed the UMI-ligation and nested PCR reads anew with MiXCR; each CDR3 protein has one entry. Of approximately 140,000 distinct CDR3 sequences listed, about 20% are singletons. The specimen was naive CD4+ T cells from blood. These receptors were obtained from a human donor in good health.

This rearrangement joins TRBV10-1 to TRBJ2-7, with 12 bases aligning to TRBD2. Germline V CDR1 and CDR2: WNHNN, SYGVQD (reference sequence). Trimming removed 5 bases from V and 6 bases from J; junction bases left unmatched: 2. This CDR3 is built from 13 residues. CDR3 region: CASSRLAGAEQYF. The CDR3 nucleotides read TGCGCCAGCAGTAGACTAGCGGGAGCCGAGCAGTACTTC.

DNA for the CDR3: TGTGCCAGCAGCCGTCTAGCGGGAGCAGATACGCAGTATTTT. It yields the protein CASSRLAGADTQYF. J is TRBJ2-3 and V is TRBV3-1, with 10 positions matching TRBD2. V shed 4 bases and J 4 bases; nucleotides not matched to a gene: 2. The V gene's germline CDR1 is LGHDT and CDR2 YNNKEL (reference sequence). The CDR3 is 14 amino acids.

The rearrangement links TRBV3-1 to TRBJ1-1; no clear D gene. The CDR3 extends over 15 amino acids. The germline V and J ends were trimmed by 0 bases and 7 bases, with 15 bases remaining between them. Germline V CDR1 and CDR2: LGHDT, YNNKEL (reference sequence). CDR3 sequence: CASSQEPGVQSEAFF. DNA of the CDR3: TGTGCCAGCAGCCAAGAACCGGGAGTTCAGAGTGAAGCTTTCTTT.

This clonotype was seen more than once but under ten times. V usage is TRBV6-5 and J usage is TRBJ2-2; D remains ambiguous. V lost 0 bases, J lost 0 bases, and 5 bases lay in between. Per germline, CDR1 MNHEY and CDR2 SVGAGI. CDR3 length equals 15 residues. CDR3 protein: CASSYSGTNTGELFF. In nucleotides, the CDR3 is TGTGCCAGCAGTTACTCGGGCACGAACACCGGGGAGCTGTTTTTT.